This T cell receptor (beta chain) was captured by sequencing in a study of post-analysis software for immune sequencing data. Study-level findings and limits: For normalized Chao1 diversity, multiple sclerosis patients scored significantly lower than controls did. In patients, TRBV5-6, TRBV5-1 and TRBV20-1 belonged to several TRBV segments found more frequently than in controls. Under the F measure, samples that were prepared in one batch clustered strongly together.

As regards this clonotype: Its specificity is not known.

Germline V gives CDR1 SEHNR, CDR2 FQNEAQ (reference sequence). The CDR3 length is 13 residues. V was clipped by 7 bases and J by 0 bases, with 9 bases between them. Included in the TCR beta cDNA libraries were unique molecular identifiers. There were about 1 to 10 million T cells, and about 540,000 cDNA molecules came from them. TCRdb independently ran MiXCR on the PCR reads; one entry per CDR3 protein. Among 820,000 or so distinct CDR3 sequences, under 70% were seen once, and the ten largest hold around 4.5%. The chain is built from TRBV7-9 and TRBJ1-1; D is uncertain. Sequencing was carried out using blood. The clonotype comes from a girl aged 10-17 years with multiple sclerosis. This CDR3 reads CASIAYMNTEAFF. CDR3 coding DNA: TGTGCCAGCATCGCCTACATGAACACTGAAGCTTTCTTT. The full variable domain, with the rest looked up from reference TRBV7-9 and TRBJ1-1, is DTGVSQNPRHKITKRGQNVTFRCDPISEHNRLYWYRQTLGQGPEFLTYFQNEAQLEKSRLLSDRFSAERPKGSFSTLEIQRTEQGDSAMYLCASIAYMNTEAFFGQGTRLTVV.